One T cell receptor beta chain is described in this entry. Its antigen is still unknown. The CDR3 spans 14 residues. Germline assignment: CDR1 ENHRY and CDR2 SYGVKD. The trim removed 6 bases at V and 2 bases at J, leaving 4 bases unmatched. The PCR had 60 Vbeta and 13 Jbeta primers. Per the original methods: In a later analysis, roughly 11 million of some 80 million unique beta chains occurred in at least two donors. Method: immunoSEQ multiplex PCR; TCRdb's copy keeps in-frame clones and lacks some. That table supplies the V and J calls and clone size; D and trimming were determined from the DNA. The data contain 90,000 to 150,000 clones, about 86% of them singletons. This entry comes from a study of cytomegalovirus exposure and HLA in healthy donors. General study findings and limits: V segments that were indistinguishable, TRBV6-2 and TRBV6-3 among them, were omitted from analysis. Accurate prediction of HLA-A and HLA-B alleles (for most subjects) was reportedly achieved from TCR beta sequences.

The sequencing sample was made of PBMCs. This receptor was taken from a woman in her thirties or forties in good health and CMV-seronegative. The J gene is TRBJ2-5, the V gene TRBV10-3, with TRBD1 matching over 9 bases. In DNA form, the CDR3 reads TGTGCCATCAGCCCTGGGACAGGGCAAGAGACCCAGTACTTC. Protein sequence: CAISPGTGQETQYF.